These 22 T cell receptor beta chains were sequenced from one sample in a study of blood T cell repertoires in COVID-19. The table came from immunoSEQ multiplex PCR; TCRdb's copy has only in-frame clones and leaves some out. Seen here are about 170,000 clones, roughly four fifths observed once, and the top ten hold around 2.9%. The material sequenced was peripheral blood. The receptors were gathered from an elderly woman with COVID-19, enrolled during active disease.

The genes are TRBV7-2 and TRBJ2-5, with D uncertain. Germline V gene lookup returns CDR1 SGHTA and CDR2 FQGNSA. V lost 5 bases to trimming and J lost 3 bases, with 10 bases between them. The CDR3 covers 13 residues. The CDR3 DNA follows: TGTGCCAGCAGCGTAGTGTTCGAAGAGACCCAGTACTTC. Protein product: CASSVVFEETQYF.

The chain carries TRBV9 and TRBJ1-6; D perhaps matches TRBD1 (5 bases). CDR3 length: 16 residues. V shed 3 bases and J shed 0 bases, with 10 bases lying between them. Germline values: CDR1 SGDLS, CDR2 YYNGEE. Here the CDR3 reads CASSAGSYSYNSPLHF. The DNA of the CDR3 is TGTGCCAGCAGCGCAGGGTCCTACTCCTATAATTCACCCCTCCACTTT.

This clone was detected only once. The chain carries TRBV27 and TRBJ1-2; 10 positions agree with TRBD1. Per the germline V gene, CDR1 is MNHEY and CDR2 is SMNVEV (reference sequence). This CDR3 is built from 14 residues. V trimming: 6 bases; J trimming: 2 bases; junction bases outside the gene matches: 3. The CDR3 bases are TGTGCCAGCAGCCCGACAGGGGGCAACTATGGCTACACCTTC. Translated, it gives CASSPTGGNYGYTF.

The V call is TRBV9, the J call TRBJ2-7; 9 bases are shared with TRBD2. Germline V gene sequence: CDR1 SGDLS, CDR2 YYNGEE. Trimming cost V 2 bases and J 7 bases; bases outside gene matches: 10. This CDR3 has 15 amino acids. Here the CDR3 reads CASSVVAGGPGEQYF. CDR3 in DNA: TGTGCCAGCAGCGTTGTGGCGGGAGGGCCTGGGGAGCAGTACTTC. Complete variable domain (other parts from reference TRBV9 and TRBJ2-7): DSGVTQTPKHLITATGQRVTLRCSPRSGDLSVYWYQQSLDQGLQFLIQYYNGEERAKGNILERFSAQQFPDLHSELNLSSLELGDSALYFCASSVVAGGPGEQYFGPGTRLTVT.

V gene TRBV3-1 (or the pseudogene TRBV3-2) combines with J gene TRBJ2-7; a weak D match, TRBD1 (5 bases). Germline V CDR1 and CDR2: LGHDT, YNNKEL (reference sequence). The CDR3 is made up of 15 amino acids. V was clipped by 3 bases and J by 0 bases, with 12 bases between them. The CDR3 DNA is TGTGCCAGCAGCCAGTCGACAGTGAGCTCCTACGAGCAGTACTTC. It specifies CASSQSTVSSYEQYF.

The table lists this clone with a count of one. V usage is TRBV7-9 and J usage is TRBJ1-5, with a weak D call TRBD1 (6 bases). The CDR3 spans 15 residues. The germline V gene has CDR1 SEHNR and CDR2 FQNEAQ (reference sequence). V was clipped by 1 base and J by 5 bases, with 12 bases between them. Written as DNA, the CDR3 is TGTGCCAGCAGCTTAGAAGGGGGGGCGGATCAGCCCCAGCATTTT. Its translation is CASSLEGGADQPQHF.

The chain uses TRBV10-3 and TRBJ2-2, with TRBD2 matching over 10 bases. This CDR3 contains 15 residues. CDR1 ENHRY and CDR2 SYGVKD come from the germline V gene. The V segment lost 4 bases and the J segment 1 base; nucleotides outside the gene matches: 0. DNA of the CDR3: TGTGCCATCAGTGGACTAGCGGGGAACACCGGGGAGCTGTTTTTT. Encoded protein: CAISGLAGNTGELFF.

The rearrangement uses TRBV4-1 and TRBJ2-3, with 8 nucleotides matching TRBD1. The CDR3 runs to 15 residues. Germline CDR1 is MGHRA and CDR2 is YSYEKL. J gave up 3 bases and V 2 bases, and 4 bases lay outside the gene matches. The CDR3 loop is CASSQQGARTDTQYF. The DNA for the CDR3 is TGCGCCAGCAGCCAACAGGGGGCGCGGACAGATACGCAGTATTTT.

The chain has TRBV7-6 and TRBJ1-5; 12 positions match TRBD1. This CDR3 contains 16 residues. V trimming: 0 bases; J trimming: 6 bases; junction bases outside the gene matches: 3. CDR1 and CDR2 (germline): SGHVS, FNYEAQ. CDR3 sequence: CASSLAGQGAGQPQHF. CDR3 bases: TGTGCCAGCAGCTTAGCGGGACAGGGGGCGGGTCAGCCCCAGCATTTT.

The V call is TRBV10-3, the J call TRBJ1-6, with D unclear. The V and J ends lost 2 bases and 10 bases respectively, with 12 bases between them. The germline gives CDR1 ENHRY, CDR2 SYGVKD. The CDR3 has 14 amino acids. The CDR3 sequence: CAISEGTTGSPLHF. In nucleotides, the CDR3 is TGTGCCATCAGTGAGGGAACGACGGGATCACCCCTCCACTTT.

This chain uses TRBV15 with TRBJ1-5; no definite D call. Germline assignment: CDR1 LNHNV and CDR2 YYDKDF (reference sequence). Trimming took 0 bases from V and 3 from J, leaving 9 bases between them. The CDR3 consists of 15 residues. The CDR3 loop is CATSRDLAVNQPQHF. CDR3 sequence (DNA): TGTGCCACCAGCAGAGATCTGGCAGTCAATCAGCCCCAGCATTTT.

The rearrangement links TRBV19 to TRBJ1-5, with 8 bases fitting TRBD1. From germline, CDR1 is LNHDA and CDR2 SQIVND (reference sequence). The CDR3 is made up of 15 amino acids. J was trimmed by 3 bases and V by 3 bases; bases with no gene match: 4. CDR3 in DNA: TGTGCCAGTAGTATCGGACAGGGACTCAATCAGCCCCAGCATTTT. Its translation is CASSIGQGLNQPQHF.

This chain joins TRBV19 and TRBJ2-3; TRBD2 agrees at 8 bases. Germline V gene sequence: CDR1 LNHDA, CDR2 SQIVND (reference sequence). This CDR3 contains 14 residues. The trim removed 3 bases at V and 8 bases at J, leaving 7 bases unmatched. The CDR3 coding sequence is TGTGCCAGTAGTATCTGGGAGACTAGCGCTACGCAGTATTTT. As protein: CASSIWETSATQYF.

This chain's CDR3 is CATKTSGSGADTQYF. The CDR3, as DNA: TGTGCCACCAAGACTAGCGGGAGTGGAGCAGATACGCAGTATTTT. V and J are TRBV24-1 and TRBJ2-3, with 12 bases fitting TRBD2. V was clipped by 8 bases and J by 4 bases; unmatched bases: 6. The CDR3 sequence is 15 residues long. The germline CDR1 and CDR2 sequences are KGHDR and SFDVKD.

This rearrangement joins TRBV9 to TRBJ2-1, with 8 bases identical to TRBD1. The germline CDR1 and CDR2 sequences are SGDLS and YYNGEE. CDR3 size: 16 residues. Unmatched junction bases numbered 13, after V lost 4 bases and J lost 7 bases. The CDR3 region is CASSPTPDRGGNEQFF. DNA of the CDR3: TGTGCCAGCAGCCCAACGCCTGACAGGGGAGGTAATGAGCAGTTCTTC. Full variable domain (outside the CDR3, taken from reference TRBV9 and TRBJ2-1): DSGVTQTPKHLITATGQRVTLRCSPRSGDLSVYWYQQSLDQGLQFLIQYYNGEERAKGNILERFSAQQFPDLHSELNLSSLELGDSALYFCASSPTPDRGGNEQFFGPGTRLTVL.

The DNA for the CDR3 is TGTGCCAGCAGTGAAAGGACAGTCAATCAGCCCCAGCATTTT. Amino acid sequence: CASSERTVNQPQHF. The chain uses TRBV2 and TRBJ1-5; tentatively, D is TRBD1 (6 bases). CDR3 size: 14 residues. Per germline, CDR1 SNHLY and CDR2 FYNNEI. V was pared by 2 bases and J by 3 bases, with 8 bases between.

J is TRBJ2-7 and V is TRBV29-1, with D tentatively TRBD2 (6 bases). This CDR3 is 13 amino acids long. CDR1 and CDR2 (germline): SQVTM, ANQGSEA. Trimming shortened V by 5 bases and J by 1 base, and 12 bases separated the two germline ends. The CDR3 reads CSVSPSASYEQYF. The CDR3 DNA is TGCAGCGTTAGCCCTAGCGCTTCCTACGAGCAGTACTTC.

The V call is TRBV19, the J call TRBJ1-2, with 8 bases fitting TRBD1. Trimming cost V 9 bases and J 9 bases; bases outside gene matches: 15. The germline V gene has CDR1 LNHDA and CDR2 SQIVND (reference sequence). CDR3 length: 14 residues. CDR3 amino acids: CASQPGQAPGSYTF. CDR3 in DNA: TGTGCCAGCCAGCCGGGACAGGCGCCGGGGAGCTACACCTTC.

Within the sample, this clone is medium-sized. The chain recombines TRBV28 with TRBJ1-1; D is ambiguous. V lost 5 bases, J lost 5 bases, and 27 bases lay in between. CDR1 is MDHEN, CDR2 SYDVKM, per germline. The CDR3 consists of 18 residues. CDR3 sequence: CASSRPDPGGPRRTEAFF. The CDR3, as DNA: TGTGCCAGCAGTCGTCCCGACCCTGGTGGCCCACGGAGGACTGAAGCTTTCTTT.

The DNA of the CDR3 is TGTGCCAGCAGCGTCACTAGCGGGGGGACCTACAATGAGCAGTTCTTC. Translating gives CASSVTSGGTYNEQFF. The V gene is TRBV7-2, the J gene TRBJ2-1, with TRBD2 matching 12 bases. The germline CDR1 and CDR2 sequences are SGHTA and FQGNSA. V shed 5 bases and J 2 bases; nucleotides not matched to a gene: 4. The CDR3 extends over 16 amino acids. The entire variable domain, with the rest obtained from reference TRBV7-2 and TRBJ2-1, is as follows: GAGVSQSPSNKVTEKGKDVELRCDPISGHTALYWYRQSLGQGLEFLIYFQGNSAPDKSGLPSDRFSAERTGGSVSTLTIQRTQQEDSAVYLCASSVTSGGTYNEQFFGPGTRLTVL.

The gene calls are TRBV7-3 and TRBJ2-1; the match to TRBD1 covers 7 bases. J gave up 10 bases and V 5 bases, and 8 bases lay outside the gene matches. Germline assignment: CDR1 SGHTA and CDR2 FQGTGA. The CDR3 consists of 13 residues. The CDR3 sequence is CASSQNRGGEQFF. The CDR3 DNA is TGTGCCAGCAGCCAAAACAGGGGCGGAGAGCAGTTCTTC.

This chain connects TRBV9 to TRBJ2-1; possible D gene TRBD1, 5 bases. The V gene lost 3 bases and the J gene lost 0 bases, with 10 bases spanning the gap. CDR1 is SGDLS and CDR2 is YYNGEE in the germline V gene. CDR3 length equals 15 residues. CDR3 residues: CASSDYRSSYNEQFF. CDR3 nucleotides: TGTGCCAGCAGCGACTACAGGAGCTCCTACAATGAGCAGTTCTTC.